Shown below are 21 T cell receptor beta chains from a single sample sequenced in a study of cytomegalovirus exposure and HLA in healthy donors (dated 2017 in TCRdb). Library preparation employed the immunoSEQ multiplex PCR assay. For the multiplex PCR, a mixture combining 60 forward primers for TCR Vbeta segments and 13 reverse primers for TCR Jbeta segments was used. Entries here come from immuneACCESS through TCRdb and include only in-frame sequences with V and J called. Some clones fail to appear in such tables; in the studies checked, an unresolved V gene covers under half of the shortfall, and the cause of the remainder is unknown. In this sample the table shows 110,000 to 150,000 clones, around 9.7% of which occur a single time. The top ten constitute less than 2% of the sample. Sequencing input: PBMCs. These receptors were taken from a man aged 45 to 65 in good health and CMV-seronegative.

This clone was counted a few times. The CDR3 reads CASSSLGEQYF. CDR3 nucleotides: TGTGCCAGCAGCTCCCTCGGGGAGCAGTACTTC. This chain connects TRBV11-2 to TRBJ2-7; D uncertain. Trimming took 4 bases from V and 7 from J, leaving 8 bases between them. Germline lookup yields CDR1 SGHAT and CDR2 FQNNGV. The CDR3 runs 11 residues. Filled out from reference TRBV11-2 and TRBJ2-7, the complete variable domain reads EAGVAQSPRYKIIEKRQSVAFWCNPISGHATLYWYQQILGQGPKLLIQFQNNGVVDDSQLPKDRFSAERLKGVDSTLKIQPAKLEDSAVYLCASSSLGEQYFGPGTRLTVT.

In regard to this clone: Other DNA sequences within the sample encode an identical CDR3. The chain joins TRBV7-9 to TRBJ2-3; the match to TRBD2 covers 14 bases. The germline V gene has CDR1 SEHNR and CDR2 FQNEAQ (reference sequence). The CDR3 contains 16 residues. J lost 3 bases, V lost 5 bases, and 4 bases had no gene match. The CDR3 here is CASSPGLAGGTDTQYF. In nucleotides, the CDR3 is TGTGCCAGCAGCCCCGGACTAGCGGGAGGTACAGATACGCAGTATTTT.

This clone has only a few counts. The rearrangement joins TRBV6-1 to TRBJ1-1; TRBD1 matches 7 bases. V shed 3 bases, J shed 1 base, and the junction held 11 bases outside the gene matches. This CDR3 spans 17 amino acids. From germline, CDR1 is MNHNS and CDR2 SASEGT. As DNA, the CDR3 is TGTGCCAGCAGTGACTACTTAGGGCAGGGGGGGAACACTGAAGCTTTCTTT. This encodes CASSDYLGQGGNTEAFF.

A remark on this clone: Within the sample, other DNA sequences also encode this same CDR3. V and J are TRBV19 and TRBJ2-5; unclear D gene. CDR3 size: 11 residues. Trimming pared 3 bases from V and 5 bases from J, leaving 4 bases between. CDR1 LNHDA and CDR2 SQIVND come from the germline V gene (reference sequence). CDR3: CASSMRETQYF. CDR3 DNA: TGTGCCAGTAGTATGAGGGAGACCCAGTACTTC.

This clone was counted a few times. V usage is TRBV6-1 and J usage is TRBJ2-7, with 7 bases that match TRBD1. The J segment lost 2 bases and the V segment lost 4 bases, leaving 5 bases of the junction unmatched. The CDR3 runs to 14 residues. Germline assignment: CDR1 MNHNS and CDR2 SASEGT. The CDR3 region is CASSGRDRAYEQYF. The CDR3 coding sequence is TGTGCCAGCAGTGGCCGGGACAGAGCCTACGAGCAGTACTTC.

Notes on this clone: It is unclear where the CDR3 begins or ends on the DNA, so no DNA is shown, and the CDR3 is as TCRdb lists it. V usage is TRBV4-1 and J usage is TRBJ2-1; the D call TRBD2 from the table was never checked on the DNA. Germline lookup yields CDR1 MGHRA and CDR2 YSYEKL. 12 amino acids form the CDR3, both terminal residues included. CDR3 sequence: CAPYPCGNEQFF.

The rearrangement links TRBV27 to TRBJ2-5; D not certain. From germline, CDR1 is MNHEY and CDR2 SMNVEV (reference sequence). The CDR3 sequence is 13 residues long. Trimming took 5 bases from V and 2 from J, leaving 9 bases between them. Here the CDR3 DNA reads TGTGCCAGCAGTGACGGGTCTCAAGAGACCCAGTACTTC. Residues: CASSDGSQETQYF.

This chain uses TRBV15 with TRBJ2-7; 7 nucleotides align to TRBD1. V dropped 0 bases and J dropped 3; count of bases not matched to a gene: 8. Germline V CDR1 and CDR2: LNHNV, YYDKDF (reference sequence). This CDR3 comprises 16 residues. CDR3 sequence (DNA): TGTGCCACCAGCAGAGATATTGAGGCAGGGGGCTACGAGCAGTACTTC. Translation gives CATSRDIEAGGYEQYF.

This rearrangement joins TRBV2 to TRBJ2-5; TRBD1 is a possible D gene (6 bases). Trimming removed 6 bases at V and 3 bases at J, with 8 bases between. This CDR3 has 12 amino acids. The germline V gene encodes CDR1 SNHLY and CDR2 FYNNEI. The CDR3 protein is CASSAGEETQYF. CDR3 bases: TGTGCCAGCAGCGCAGGGGAAGAGACCCAGTACTTC.

This clone was seen a handful of times. The CDR3 is CASSLSRTSTDTQYF. In DNA, the CDR3 is TGTGCCAGCAGCTTGTCCCGGACTAGCACAGATACGCAGTATTTT. The chain combines TRBV11-3 with TRBJ2-3; D is possibly TRBD2 (5 bases). Trimming left V 3 bases short and J 0 bases short, with 10 bases between. The CDR3 length is 15 residues. Germline lookup yields CDR1 SGHNT and CDR2 YENEEA.

The chain carries TRBV27 and TRBJ1-1, with a tentative D call TRBD1 (5 bases). V lost 4 bases to trimming and J lost 1 base, with 16 bases between them. The germline CDR1 and CDR2 sequences are MNHEY and SMNVEV (reference sequence). CDR3 size: 16 residues. Written as DNA, the CDR3 is TGTGCCAGCAGTTCCTACCCCCGGACAAAGAACACTGAAGCTTTCTTT. Translation gives CASSSYPRTKNTEAFF.

The table lists this clone with a few counts. This rearrangement joins TRBV6-4 to TRBJ2-1; 10 positions agree with TRBD2. This CDR3 has 14 amino acids. Germline V lookup: CDR1 MRHNA, CDR2 SNTAGT. V shed 3 bases and J 9 bases; nucleotides not matched to a gene: 5. The CDR3 sequence: CASSESGGAAEQFF. CDR3 DNA: TGTGCCAGCAGTGAAAGCGGGGGGGCTGCTGAGCAGTTCTTC.

The chain uses TRBV7-8 and TRBJ1-5; D remains unclear. Germline V gene sequence: CDR1 SGHVS, CDR2 FQNEAQ. CDR3 length: 14 residues. Trimming shortened V by 8 bases and J by 2 bases, and 13 bases separated the two germline ends. This CDR3 reads CASGLVEGNQPQHF. Written as DNA, the CDR3 is TGTGCCAGCGGTCTCGTGGAGGGCAATCAGCCCCAGCATTTT.

The chain recombines TRBV6-5 with TRBJ1-5; D unresolved. The ends were cut back, 4 bases at V and 5 bases at J, with 9 bases in the middle. Germline assignment: CDR1 MNHEY and CDR2 SVGAGI. CDR3 size: 13 residues. DNA for the CDR3: TGTGCCAGCAGTTCACGGGGAGATCAGCCCCAGCATTTT. Its translation: CASSSRGDQPQHF.

In this sample, this clone turned up a few times. V and J are TRBV29-1 and TRBJ1-4, with a tentative D call TRBD1 (5 bases). The germline V gene has CDR1 SQVTM and CDR2 ANQGSEA. This CDR3 spans 12 amino acids. Trimming stripped 8 bases from V and 4 bases from J, with 11 bases between. This chain's CDR3 is CSFRADNEKLFF. The CDR3 DNA sequence: TGCAGCTTCAGGGCGGATAATGAAAAACTGTTTTTT.

As DNA, the CDR3 is TGTGCCAGCTCACCATTCGGACAAGGAAATGAAAAACTGTTTTTT. Translated, it gives CASSPFGQGNEKLFF. V usage is TRBV18 and J usage is TRBJ1-4; possible D gene TRBD1, 5 bases. CDR3 length equals 15 residues. CDR1 and CDR2 from the germline V gene are KGHSH and LQKENI. V dropped 2 bases and J dropped 5 bases, with 12 bases sitting between them.

This chain joins TRBV29-1 and TRBJ2-3; 10 nucleotides align to TRBD2. CDR1 SQVTM and CDR2 ANQGSEA come from the germline V gene. The CDR3 contains 18 residues. The V segment lost 3 bases and the J segment 4 bases; nucleotides outside the gene matches: 16. CDR3 region: CSVDSSGGGPVLADTQYF. DNA of the CDR3: TGCAGCGTTGACTCGAGCGGGGGGGGGCCTGTTCTCGCAGATACGCAGTATTTT.

The chain joins TRBV27 to TRBJ1-2; 8 bases map to TRBD1. Germline assignment: CDR1 MNHEY and CDR2 SMNVEV (reference sequence). The V segment lost 5 bases and the J segment 4 bases; nucleotides outside the gene matches: 18. This CDR3 is built from 18 residues. In DNA, the CDR3 is TGTGCCAGCAGTAAATCGACAGGGGCCACCGTACCGATCTATGGCTACACCTTC. Translation gives CASSKSTGATVPIYGYTF.

This clone came up a few times. The chain joins TRBV28 to TRBJ1-1; 10 positions match TRBD1. CDR1 is MDHEN and CDR2 is SYDVKM in the germline V gene. CDR3 length: 18 residues. V was clipped by 5 bases and J by 5 bases; unmatched bases: 17. The CDR3 reads CASSVPGTGAIRGTEAFF. The CDR3 DNA follows: TGTGCCAGCAGTGTCCCCGGGACAGGGGCCATCAGGGGGACTGAAGCTTTCTTT.

This clone was seen only a few times. This chain joins TRBV2 and TRBJ2-2, with D possibly being TRBD2 (5 bases). The CDR3 length is 15 residues. The germline CDR1 and CDR2 sequences are SNHLY and FYNNEI. V dropped 4 bases and J dropped 0 bases, with 9 bases sitting between them. Written as DNA, the CDR3 is TGTGCCAGCAGTGGAGGGTCAGCGAACACCGGGGAGCTGTTTTTT. Encoded protein: CASSGGSANTGELFF. The full variable domain, rest sourced from reference TRBV2 and TRBJ2-2, is EPEVTQTPSHQVTQMGQEVILRCVPISNHLYFYWYRQILGQKVEFLVSFYNNEISEKSEIFDDQFSVERPDGSNFTLKIRSTKLEDSAMYFCASSGGSANTGELFFGEGSRLTVL.

The chain recombines TRBV18 with TRBJ2-1, with 7 bases identical to TRBD1. Trimming removed 1 base from V and 4 bases from J; junction bases left unmatched: 7. The germline V gene has CDR1 KGHSH and CDR2 LQKENI. The CDR3 covers 16 residues. CDR3 amino acids: CASSPRDSLRYNEQFF. CDR3 sequence (DNA): TGTGCCAGCTCACCACGGGACAGCCTAAGATACAATGAGCAGTTCTTC.